This TCR beta chain originates from a study of shared clonotypes between healthy human individuals. This clone was seen more than once but under ten times. In the same sample, other DNA sequences code for this CDR3. This table comes from immunoSEQ multiplex PCR, and its TCRdb copy is limited to in-frame clones, with some not included. This sample has about 2.3 million clones; about 92% occur once, and the top ten carry about 0.39%. The germline gives CDR1 MNHEY, CDR2 SMNVEV (reference sequence). The CDR3 is made up of 11 amino acids. Trimming took off 2 bases at V and 6 bases at J, with 3 bases between the two ends.

The rearrangement uses TRBV27 and TRBJ2-3; D unresolved. Sample: naive CD4+ T cells from PBMCs. Described subset: CD45RA+ positively selected. This clonotype originated in a man aged 18 to 29 in good health. Some clones in this sample may be carry-over from other donors' samples. This CDR3 is CASSLRDTQYF. The CDR3 DNA sequence: TGTGCCAGCAGTTTACGTGATACGCAGTATTTT.